Listed here are 12 T cell receptor beta chains from one sample, sequenced in a study of T cells in Graves' hyperthyroidism and ophthalmopathy. It was RNA transcripts that yielded the amplified TCR beta CDR3 regions. HTBI primers were employed in a first-round RT-PCR of the TCR CDR3. TCRdb processed the multiplex PCR reads anew with MiXCR; each CDR3 protein has one entry. The repertoire includes roughly 350,000 distinct CDR3 sequences, approximately 15% of them detected once, and 20% to 25% sits in the top ten. The sequencing sample was made of blood. These receptors were collected from a woman aged 30 to 39 with Graves' hyperthyroidism.

The chain couples TRBV7-9 to TRBJ2-5, with 8 nucleotides matching TRBD2. Germline CDR1 SEHNR, CDR2 FQNEAQ (reference sequence). V lost 3 bases and J lost 4; bases outside the gene matches: 13. The CDR3 length is 17 residues. This CDR3 reads CASSLWSREAYGETQYF. CDR3 bases: TGTGCCAGCAGCTTGTGGTCGCGGGAGGCCTATGGAGAGACCCAGTACTTC.

This clonotype was counted ten times or more. The chain carries TRBV6-2 or TRBV6-3 and TRBJ2-3, with a weak D call TRBD2 (6 bases). V was trimmed by 5 bases and J by 4 bases, leaving 13 bases between them. The CDR3 has 14 amino acids. Germline V gene lookup returns CDR1 MNHEY and CDR2 SVGEGT. CDR3 sequence: CASSPWDLSDTQYF. CDR3 nucleotide sequence: TGTGCCAGCAGTCCCTGGGACTTATCAGATACGCAGTATTTT.

This clonotype was seen many times. The chain couples TRBV28 to TRBJ1-2; 7 bases are shared with TRBD1. The CDR3 covers 17 residues. V shed 6 bases and J 0 bases; nucleotides not matched to a gene: 13. Per the germline V gene, CDR1 is MDHEN and CDR2 is SYDVKM. The CDR3 coding sequence is TGTGCCAGCAGATCAACCGGGACAGAGAATTCTAACTATGGCTACACCTTC. It specifies CASRSTGTENSNYGYTF.

This clonotype was seen a handful of times. This chain links TRBV29-1 with TRBJ1-1; tentative D call: TRBD1 (5 bases). The CDR3 length is 15 residues. Looked up from germline, CDR1 is SQVTM and CDR2 is ANQGSEA. The germline V and J ends were trimmed by 4 bases and 0 bases, with 15 bases remaining between them. CDR3 loop: CSVAMRGGLNTEAFF. The CDR3 DNA sequence: TGCAGCGTTGCGATGAGGGGAGGGCTGAACACTGAAGCTTTCTTT. The full variable domain, in which reference TRBV29-1 and TRBJ1-1 provide the parts outside the CDR3, is SAVISQKPSRDICQRGTSLTIQCQVDSQVTMMFWYRQQPGQSLTLIATANQGSEATYESGFVIDKFPISRPNLTFSTLTVSNMSPEDSSIYLCSVAMRGGLNTEAFFGQGTRLTVV.

Of note for this clonotype: A much more abundant neighbour one base away suggests this may be a read error. V and J are TRBV28 and TRBJ1-1, with TRBD1 identical over 8 bases. Germline lookup yields CDR1 MDHEN and CDR2 SYDVKM. The CDR3 length is 14 residues. CDR3 amino acids: CASSHRQGNTEAYF. The CDR3, as DNA: TGTGCCAGCAGCCATAGACAGGGGAACACTGAAGCTTACTTT.

This clonotype was found a few times. The rearrangement joins TRBV7-9 to TRBJ1-2, with TRBD1 identical over 9 bases. V shed 2 bases and J 6 bases; nucleotides not matched to a gene: 7. Looked up from germline, CDR1 is SEHNR and CDR2 is FQNEAQ (reference sequence). The CDR3 is 15 residues long. CDR3 DNA sequence: TGTGCCAGCAGCTTAAGTGGGACAGGGCCGGATGGCTACACCTTC. Translation gives CASSLSGTGPDGYTF.

This clonotype came up many times. The chain recombines TRBV29-1 with TRBJ2-7; 9 bases align to TRBD2. The CDR3 loop spans 14 amino acids. The trim removed 1 base at V and 4 bases at J, leaving 5 bases unmatched. The germline V gene encodes CDR1 SQVTM and CDR2 ANQGSEA. The CDR3 protein is CSVEGSSGTYEQYF. The CDR3 region has the DNA TGCAGCGTTGAAGGTTCTAGCGGGACGTACGAGCAGTACTTC.

This clonotype was picked up many times. This chain connects TRBV13 to TRBJ2-7, with D tentatively TRBD2 (5 bases). Trimming removed 3 bases at V and 6 bases at J, with 15 bases between. The CDR3 loop spans 14 amino acids. CDR1 and CDR2 (germline): PRHDT, FYEKMQ (reference sequence). CDR3 sequence reads: CASSFEARGAEQYF. The CDR3 DNA is TGTGCCAGCAGCTTCGAGGCCCGGGGTGCCGAGCAGTACTTC.

This clonotype was seen a handful of times. A much bigger clone sits one base away, suggesting this may be a read error. J is TRBJ1-5 and V is TRBV2, with TRBD1 identical over 9 bases. The junction had 2 bases not matched to a gene; V was cut back by 7 bases and J by 4 bases. The germline CDR1 and CDR2 sequences are SNHLY and FYNNEI. This CDR3 has 13 residues. CDR3: CASIGTGNQPQHF. In DNA, the CDR3 is TGTGCCAGCATCGGGACAGGGAATCAGCCCCAGCATTTT.

Details on this clonotype: One end of the junction varies from germline; a read error may be responsible. CDR3 sequence: CATTRIDSGRINYGHTF. The CDR3 bases are TGTGCCACCACACGGATCGACTCGGGACGGATTAACTATGGCCACACCTTC. This chain uses TRBV28 with TRBJ1-2; tentatively, D is TRBD1 (5 bases). The CDR3 spans 17 residues. The germline CDR1 and CDR2 sequences are MDHEN and SYDVKM.

In this sample, this clonotype turned up many times. This chain uses TRBV12-3 or TRBV12-4 with TRBJ2-4; a possible D gene is TRBD1 (6 bases). The CDR3 is made up of 14 amino acids. V was pared by 5 bases and J by 6 bases, with 14 bases between. The CDR3 loop reads CASSPGQTINIQYF. The CDR3 DNA reads TGTGCCAGCAGTCCAGGACAGACGATAAACATTCAGTACTTC.

Ten or more counts support this clonotype. The chain uses TRBV28 and TRBJ2-1, with 10 positions matching TRBD1. Germline-derived CDR1 and CDR2 are MDHEN and SYDVKM. The CDR3 length is 15 residues. J gave up 7 bases and V 6 bases, and 9 bases lay outside the gene matches. The chain's CDR3 is CASSTTGGVGNEQFF. The CDR3, as DNA: TGTGCCAGCAGCACGACAGGGGGCGTGGGAAATGAGCAGTTCTTC.